The T cell receptor beta chain under discussion was sequenced for a study of T-cell reconstitution after alpha-beta-depleted transplantation in children (dated by TCRdb to the mid-2010s). In terms of the full investigation: The study quantitatively tracked T-cell immune reconstitution after TCRalphabeta/CD19-depleted allogeneic hematopoietic cell transplantation in children using TCR repertoire profiling.

Read against the paper, the sample's treatment or condition label means: allogeneic hematopoietic cell transplantation with graft depleted of TCRalphabeta T cells and CD19 B cells. The transplant recipients were children given TCRalphabeta/CD19-depleted allogeneic hematopoietic cell grafts. A word on this clonotype: The specificity of this receptor is unknown. Base qualities are missing; no much larger clone stands one base away.

Compared with germline, V lacks 2 bases and J lacks 5 bases; bases without a gene match: 3. The germline V gene specifies SGHRS as CDR1 and YFSETQ as CDR2. Measured from the cysteine to the phenylalanine, the CDR3 is 15 residues long. The DNA shown is the 45-base CDR3, in frame from base 1. What the work shows at the level of the full study, not this receptor alone: About two months after transplant, the apparently early recovery of alphabetaT-cell counts reportedly depended on just several hundred clones that had expanded rapidly and came from non-depleted graft cells. In some patients, the high TCRbeta diversity seen at day 60 was put down to recipient T cells and intrathymic progenitors that had survived conditioning. Over the following months the frequencies of hyperexpanded clones went down, and after one year T-cell counts and TCRbeta diversity were mostly credited to newly produced T cells.

Library preparation employed PCR. Sequencing used an Illumina HiSeq 2500. Molecular barcoding was employed in the preparation of TCR libraries, with unique molecular identifiers being used to normalize TCRbeta repertoire quantification. TCRdb reanalyzed the raw reads on its own, using fastp at Q25 for trimming and MiXCR for clone calling, and kept in-frame beta chains. For every CDR3 protein sequence, its rows merge into one entry that carries the most common genes and DNA. The sample data list approximately 110,000 distinct CDR3 sequences, and under 30% of these were observed just once. Of the sample, roughly a tenth falls within the top ten clones.

The clonotype originates from a male patient aged 2-15 years who had a stem cell transplant for chronic granulomatous disease, so the T cells may come from the graft donor. The material sequenced was PBMCs, mostly from graft donor cells, taken 180 days after TCRalphabeta/CD19-depleted stem cell transplant. The chain is made from TRBV5-1 and TRBJ2-1; 11 middle bases align to TRBD2. The DNA is TGCGCCAGCAGCTTTAGCGGGAGGGCCGACAATGAGCAGTTCTTC. Translation gives CASSFSGRADNEQFF.